This T cell receptor beta chain was sequenced in a study of cytomegalovirus exposure and HLA in healthy donors. Overall study findings and caveats: The authors later linked a missense DCLRE1C variant to TCR beta V- and J-gene trimming. The dataset shows that most TCR sequences were rare, while some public TCRs occurred in many donors.

Donors sampled were nominally healthy, though unrecorded immune exposures were likely. Both 60 Vbeta primers and 13 Jbeta primers went into the PCR. Only in-frame clones appear in the TCRdb table, and some are missing; sequencing was by immunoSEQ multiplex PCR. The repertoire includes roughly 140,000 clones, approximately 70% of them detected once, and under 15% sits in the top ten. The CDR3 totals 15 residues. The germline gives CDR1 SGHRS, CDR2 YFSETQ. V was clipped by 0 bases and J by 5 bases, with 14 bases between them. A word on this clone: The antigen remains unidentified.

Input material: PBMCs. The clonotype was recovered from a human donor in good health. The chain links TRBV5-1 to TRBJ1-2; perhaps TRBD1 as D (5 bases). The CDR3 sequence: CASSLEAGLTYGYTF. CDR3 sequence (DNA): TGCGCCAGCAGCTTGGAAGCAGGGTTAACGTATGGCTACACCTTC.